The present TCR beta chain was sequenced within a study of T cells expressing NK-cell markers. About the research overall: Seven HCMV-seropositive donors and one seronegative donor made up the eight sequenced donors.

There are 14 residues in the CDR3. CDR1 is SGDLS and CDR2 is YYNGEE in the germline V gene. From the 5' RACE reads, TCRdb lists one entry per CDR3 protein and no DNA. This sample contains around 380,000 distinct CDR3 sequences. The rearrangement links TRBV9 to TRBJ2-1; the TCRdb D gene call, TRBD1, has no DNA to confirm it. The sequencing input was blood T cells: a sorted CD56 or NKG2C T cell subset, CD4+ or CD8+ T cells, or bulk PBMC T cells (not recorded which). The sequence came from a woman aged 45-59 years in good health. The CDR3 spells CASKGAGSGDEQFF.